These T cell receptor beta chains were read from a single sample in a study of tissue T cells after allogeneic stem cell transplantation. Measured with immunoSEQ multiplex PCR; TCRdb has only the in-frame clones, and not every one. The sample consists of fewer than 30,000 clones, less than 85% of them appearing once. The starting material was tissue from the ileum, obtained at autopsy. These receptors were collected from a female donor of 60 years or more with lung cancer. The CDR3 runs from the conserved cysteine through the conserved F or W.

>TRBV28
CASRSGHSNTEAFF
>TRBV14
CASSQVARAEQYF
>TRBV5-6
CASSLQGQGIDWGYTF
>TRBV5-4
CASTGDAGLPSGEQYF
>TRBV11-2
CASSLTPNYGYTF
>TRBV10-3
CAISGTDYSPLHF
>TRBV6-4
CASKNRDGTYEQYF
>TRBV29-1
CSVGGRGRGMNYGYTF
>TRBV4-2
CASSQDPQGRDTQYF
>TRBV5-8
CASSPRTEHF
>TRBV24-1
CATSDSTGGNYGYTF
>TRBV5-5
CASSLAPGQGRVGYGYTF
>TRBV7-9
CASRDGMKVEQYF
>TRBV21-1
CASSRGDFNQPQHF
>TRBV14
CASSPRTGSYGYTF
>TRBV5-8
CASSRDDTDTQYF
>TRBV7-2
CASSLGVRNNQPQHF
>TRBV12-3/TRBV12-4
CASTTGTREAFF
>TRBV2
CASSEWQGSGNTIYF
>TRBV6-5
CASSRKGSGNQPQHF
>TRBV30
CAWNLAGGSAGELFF
>TRBV19
CASSNTQRAQFF
>TRBV6-2/TRBV6-3
CASSPQKGHREAFF
>TRBV5-1
CASSYQGEETQYF
>TRBV10-1
CASSERTGSNTEAFF
>TRBV30
CAWSSGGELFF
>TRBV3-1/TRBV3-2
CASSRGASGSSEQYF
>TRBV4-1
CASSLDRNTGELFF
>TRBV12-3/TRBV12-4
CASSLAGYSPLHF